This T cell receptor beta chain was documented in a study of T cells of healthy individuals. One entry per CDR3 protein results from TCRdb running MiXCR on the 5' RACE reads. The repertoire holds under 70,000 distinct CDR3 sequences, with roughly 15% as singletons. V lost 5 bases, J lost 6 bases, and 1 base stayed unmatched. The V gene's germline CDR1 is SEHNR and CDR2 FQNEAQ (reference sequence). The CDR3 has 12 amino acids. This clonotype was seen many times. The sequence derives from a human donor in good health. The V gene is TRBV7-9, the J gene TRBJ1-1; 9 nucleotides match TRBD1. The CDR3 protein is CASSRQGAEAFF. In DNA form, the CDR3 reads TGTGCCAGCAGCCGACAGGGGGCTGAAGCTTTCTTT. The full variable domain, its missing parts supplied by reference TRBV7-9 and TRBJ1-1, is DTGVSQNPRHKITKRGQNVTFRCDPISEHNRLYWYRQTLGQGPEFLTYFQNEAQLEKSRLLSDRFSAERPKGSFSTLEIQRTEQGDSAMYLCASSRQGAEAFFGQGTRLTVV.